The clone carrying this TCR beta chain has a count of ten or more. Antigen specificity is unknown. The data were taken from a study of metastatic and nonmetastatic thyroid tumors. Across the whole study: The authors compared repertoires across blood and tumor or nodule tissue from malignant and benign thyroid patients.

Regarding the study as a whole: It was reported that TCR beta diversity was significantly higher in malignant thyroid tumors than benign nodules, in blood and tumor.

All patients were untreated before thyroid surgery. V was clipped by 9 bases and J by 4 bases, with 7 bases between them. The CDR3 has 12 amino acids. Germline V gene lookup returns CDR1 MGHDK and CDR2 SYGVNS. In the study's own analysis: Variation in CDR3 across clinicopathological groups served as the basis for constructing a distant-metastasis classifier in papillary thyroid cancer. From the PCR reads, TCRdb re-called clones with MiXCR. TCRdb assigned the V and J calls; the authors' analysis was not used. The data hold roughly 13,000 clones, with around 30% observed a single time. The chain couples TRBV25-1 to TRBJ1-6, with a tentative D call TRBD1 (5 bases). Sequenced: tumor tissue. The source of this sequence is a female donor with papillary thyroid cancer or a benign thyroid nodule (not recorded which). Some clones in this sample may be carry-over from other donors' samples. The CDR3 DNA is TGTGCCAGGGGACCATATAATTCACCCCTCCACTTT. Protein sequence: CARGPYNSPLHF.